This entry lists 14 T cell receptor beta chains sequenced from one sample in a study of shared clonotypes between healthy human individuals. Produced via immunoSEQ multiplex PCR; TCRdb's table is partial and in-frame only. This sample yields about 2.4 million clones, of which around nine tenths are seen a single time; over 0.12% belongs to the top ten. Sequencing input: naive CD4+ T cells sorted from blood. Subset meaning: CD45RA+ positively selected. All receptors come from a man aged 18 to 30 in good health.

The chain is built from TRBV5-1 and TRBJ2-1; 10 nucleotides line up with TRBD2. The CDR3 spans 14 residues. Germline V CDR1 and CDR2: SGHRS, YFSETQ. The V gene end was trimmed by 3 bases and the J gene end by 8 bases; junction bases not matched to a gene: 5. The CDR3 DNA follows: TGCGCCAGCAGCTCGGCCGGGACTAGCGATGAGCAGTTCTTC. Translated, it gives CASSSAGTSDEQFF.

The chain couples TRBV6-5 to TRBJ2-3; no clear D. In germline, CDR1 is MNHEY, CDR2 SVGAGI. With 8 bases removed from V and 7 bases from J, the gap between germline ends came to 10 bases. CDR3 length: 11 residues. DNA for the CDR3: TGTGCCAGCTGGGAAGATCATACGCAGTATTTT. It encodes CASWEDHTQYF.

The J gene is TRBJ1-2, the V gene TRBV28, with a weak D call TRBD1 (5 bases). Looked up from germline, CDR1 is MDHEN and CDR2 is SYDVKM. The CDR3 spans 13 residues. V shed 0 bases and J shed 6 bases, with 8 bases lying between them. In DNA, the CDR3 is TGTGCCAGCAGTTTATGGGGGCAGGATGGCTACACCTTC. The encoded protein is CASSLWGQDGYTF.

This rearrangement joins TRBV18 to TRBJ1-1, with a weak D call TRBD1 (5 bases). CDR1 is KGHSH, CDR2 LQKENI, per germline. The CDR3 runs to 17 residues. V was cut by 3 bases and J by 4 bases, with 21 bases left in between. CDR3 DNA sequence: TGTGCCAGCTCACCTCGCCAGAAGGGGTTGTTGACCACTGAAGCTTTCTTT. It specifies CASSPRQKGLLTTEAFF.

CDR3 loop: CASIRPELENSPLHF. The CDR3 coding sequence is TGTGCCAGCATAAGACCTGAACTGGAGAATTCACCCCTCCACTTT. The rearrangement links TRBV6-1 to TRBJ1-6; no reliable D call. The CDR3 runs to 15 residues. Trimming took off 7 bases at V and 7 bases at J, with 17 bases between the two ends. Germline V gives CDR1 MNHNS, CDR2 SASEGT.

This clone has only one observation. V and J are TRBV7-2 and TRBJ2-7; 9 bases align to TRBD2. The J segment lost 0 bases and the V segment lost 1 base, leaving 4 bases of the junction unmatched. Germline CDR1 and CDR2: SGHTA and FQGNSA. This CDR3 comprises 16 residues. CDR3 in amino acids: CASSLDAGGSSYEQYF. The CDR3 DNA is TGTGCCAGCAGCTTAGACGCGGGGGGGAGCTCCTACGAGCAGTACTTC.

A note on this clone: Distinct nucleotide sequences in the sample also encode this CDR3. The V gene is TRBV18, the J gene TRBJ2-5; 7 nucleotides line up with TRBD1. The germline CDR1 and CDR2 sequences are KGHSH and LQKENI. This CDR3 contains 15 residues. The V gene end was trimmed by 3 bases and the J gene end by 4 bases; junction bases not matched to a gene: 8. CDR3 nucleotides: TGTGCCAGCTCACCGGGCGACAGGGCCGGAGAGACCCAGTACTTC. This translates into CASSPGDRAGETQYF. The variable domain in full, completed from reference TRBV18 and TRBJ2-5, reads NAGVMQNPRHLVRRRGQEARLRCSPMKGHSHVYWYRQLPEEGLKFMVYLQKENIIDESGMPKERFSAEFPKEGPSILRIQQVVRGDSAAYFCASSPGDRAGETQYFGPGTRLLVL.

This chain links TRBV9 with TRBJ2-7; TRBD2 matches at 9 bases. CDR1 is SGDLS and CDR2 is YYNGEE in the germline V gene. J was trimmed by 3 bases and V by 2 bases; bases with no gene match: 9. The CDR3 has 16 residues. DNA for the CDR3: TGTGCCAGCAGCGTCGATACGGCGGGGGGGATCTACGAGCAGTACTTC. This codes for CASSVDTAGGIYEQYF.

This clone has just one count. The CDR3 is CASSPDRGRTEAFF. The CDR3, as DNA: TGCGCCAGCAGTCCCGACAGGGGACGTACTGAAGCTTTCTTT. This chain links TRBV5-1 with TRBJ1-1; 8 bases align to TRBD1. Germline V gives CDR1 SGHRS, CDR2 YFSETQ. J was trimmed by 5 bases and V by 5 bases; bases with no gene match: 8. The CDR3 contains 14 residues.

This chain connects TRBV7-9 to TRBJ1-2; D remains ambiguous. From germline, CDR1 is SEHNR and CDR2 FQNEAQ (reference sequence). Deletions cut 1 base from V and 8 bases from J, with 8 bases between. The CDR3 extends over 12 amino acids. The CDR3 DNA reads TGTGCCAGCAGCTTAGGGGTACCCGGCTACACCTTC. Translation: CASSLGVPGYTF.

This clone appeared a single time. This chain joins TRBV27 and TRBJ2-7, with D possibly being TRBD1 (6 bases). The length of the CDR3 is 15 residues. V was cut by 6 bases and J by 0 bases, with 15 bases left in between. Germline CDR1 is MNHEY and CDR2 is SMNVEV (reference sequence). In DNA, the CDR3 is TGTGCCAGCAGGGGGTGGTCACAGGGCTCCTACGAGCAGTACTTC. Protein: CASRGWSQGSYEQYF.

This rearrangement joins TRBV5-1 to TRBJ2-2, with D maybe TRBD2 (6 bases). Germline values: CDR1 SGHRS, CDR2 YFSETQ. Trimming took off 2 bases at V and 3 bases at J, with 14 bases between the two ends. This CDR3 has 16 residues. The chain's CDR3 is CASSFPDLAYTGELFF. The CDR3, as DNA: TGCGCCAGCAGCTTCCCCGACCTAGCGTACACCGGGGAGCTGTTTTTT.

This chain uses TRBV10-2 with TRBJ2-7; D might be TRBD1 or TRBD2, each matching 5 bases. The length of the CDR3 is 11 residues. Germline lookup yields CDR1 WSHSY and CDR2 SAAADI. V was pared by 6 bases and J by 5 bases, with 8 bases between. The CDR3 nucleotides read TGCGCCAGCAGGAGGGGAGACGAGCAGTACTTC. This encodes CASRRGDEQYF.

The chain employs TRBV2 and TRBJ2-5; tentative D call: TRBD2 (5 bases). This CDR3 has 16 residues. Trimming took off 7 bases at V and 4 bases at J, with 22 bases between the two ends. CDR1 SNHLY and CDR2 FYNNEI come from the germline V gene. The chain's CDR3 is CASNALIGPDSETQYF. The CDR3 nucleotides read TGTGCCAGCAACGCTCTTATAGGCCCGGACTCAGAGACCCAGTACTTC.